This T cell receptor (beta chain) was obtained from a study of blood T cell repertoires in COVID-19. TCRdb's copy holds only in-frame clones and misses some; the assay was immunoSEQ multiplex PCR. Among 250,000 or so clones listed, roughly 82% were seen once. Recruitment covered about two dozen US areas and drew participants whose ages spanned roughly 18 to 90 years. The CDR3 has 14 residues. The germline V gene has CDR1 MNHNY and CDR2 SVGAGI (reference sequence). V was clipped by 5 bases and J by 1 base, with 11 bases between them. Sequenced material: PBMCs or T cells enriched from blood (not recorded which). This rearrangement joins TRBV6-6 to TRBJ1-2; possibly TRBD1 for D (5 bases). This receptor was identified in a woman aged 50 to 60 who had recovered from COVID-19. The CDR3 nucleotides are TGTGCCAGCAGTGGGGGAGGCCTTAACTATGGCTACACCTTC. It translates to CASSGGGLNYGYTF.